These 32 T cell receptor beta chains came from one sample sequenced in a study of post-analysis software for immune sequencing data. Each TCR beta cDNA library carried unique molecular identifiers. TCRdb re-called the PCR reads with MiXCR, one entry per CDR3 protein. This table holds around 180,000 distinct CDR3 sequences, about 30% found once. These TCRs' antigens remain unknown. Study-wide results and caveats: Patients used four to six TRBV segments, including TRBV5-6, TRBV5-1 and TRBV20-1, more often than controls.

Sequencing input: blood. These receptors were obtained from a girl between 5 and 17 years old with multiple sclerosis.

This clonotype was counted ten times or more. The chain recombines TRBV5-1 with TRBJ2-7; D is unclear. Trimming shortened V by 5 bases and J by 5 bases, and 14 bases separated the two germline ends. The CDR3 extends over 13 amino acids. In germline, CDR1 is SGHRS, CDR2 YFSETQ. CDR3 sequence (DNA): TGCGCCAGCAGTCCGCCCCAAGAGCACGAGCAGTACTTC. Translated, it gives CASSPPQEHEQYF.

The chain has TRBV7-8 and TRBJ2-3; TRBD2 matches 10 bases. Germline V gene lookup returns CDR1 SGHVS and CDR2 FQNEAQ. With V trimmed by 6 bases and J by 2 bases, 8 bases remained unmatched. The CDR3 runs to 16 residues. The CDR3 loop reads CASRTLLAGVTDTQYF. As DNA, the CDR3 is TGTGCCAGCAGGACTCTCCTAGCGGGAGTCACAGATACGCAGTATTTT.

The rearrangement joins TRBV18 to TRBJ2-3; D remains unclear. CDR1 is KGHSH and CDR2 is LQKENI in the germline V gene. The CDR3 loop spans 13 amino acids. The germline V and J ends were trimmed by 6 bases and 5 bases, with 12 bases remaining between them. The CDR3 here is CASSQYAGDTQYF. DNA for the CDR3: TGTGCCAGCTCCCAATATGCCGGAGATACGCAGTATTTT. The full variable domain, its missing parts supplied by reference TRBV18 and TRBJ2-3, is NAGVMQNPRHLVRRRGQEARLRCSPMKGHSHVYWYRQLPEEGLKFMVYLQKENIIDESGMPKERFSAEFPKEGPSILRIQQVVRGDSAAYFCASSQYAGDTQYFGPGTRLTVL.

The chain joins TRBV12-3 or TRBV12-4 to TRBJ2-3, with 12 nucleotides matching TRBD2. V shed 5 bases, J shed 4 bases, and the junction held 10 bases outside the gene matches. CDR3 length: 17 residues. For the CDR3, the DNA is TGTGCCAGCAGTCCCCGGACTAGCGGGATTGGCGCAGATACGCAGTATTTT. Amino acid sequence: CASSPRTSGIGADTQYF.

About this clonotype itself: One junction end does not reproduce the germline sequence, and a read error may be involved. The CDR3 spells CASSPGQSSYNGQFF. The CDR3 nucleotides are TGTGCCAGCAGTCCCGGACAAAGCTCCTACAATGGGCAGTTCTTC. This chain connects TRBV6-6 to TRBJ2-1, with D possibly matching TRBD1 (5 bases). The length of the CDR3 is 15 residues. The germline CDR1 and CDR2 sequences are MNHNY and SVGAGI (reference sequence).

This clonotype was recorded a few times. The V call is TRBV20-1, the J call TRBJ2-4; TRBD1 matches at 8 bases. The V gene end was trimmed by 6 bases and the J gene end by 6 bases; junction bases not matched to a gene: 10. The CDR3 totals 14 residues. From germline, CDR1 is DFQATT and CDR2 SNEGSKA (reference sequence). The CDR3 coding sequence is TGCAGTGCGGCGGACAGGGAACAACGAAACATTCAGTACTTC. Encoded protein: CSAADREQRNIQYF.

The chain uses TRBV5-1 and TRBJ2-1; possibly TRBD2 for D (6 bases). V was clipped by 1 base and J by 4 bases, with 24 bases between them. The germline gives CDR1 SGHRS, CDR2 YFSETQ. The CDR3 totals 19 residues. The CDR3 spells CASSLPRKMAGNNYNEQFF. In DNA, the CDR3 is TGCGCCAGCAGCTTGCCCCGGAAGATGGCGGGGAATAATTACAATGAGCAGTTCTTC.

This clonotype came up a few times. This rearrangement joins TRBV12-3 or TRBV12-4 to TRBJ1-1; no clear D. CDR3 length equals 12 residues. V dropped 6 bases and J dropped 5 bases, with 10 bases sitting between them. CDR3 nucleotide sequence: TGTGCCAGCAGCCCCGAGTGGACTGAAGCTTTCTTT. Protein product: CASSPEWTEAFF.

In the case of this clonotype: A read error may account for a junction end that differs from germline. V usage is TRBV20-1 and J usage is TRBJ1-1; maybe TRBD1 (5 bases). Per the germline V gene, CDR1 is DFQATT and CDR2 is SNEGSKA (reference sequence). The length of the CDR3 is 14 residues. As DNA, the CDR3 is TGCAGTGCTAGAGGGGGCAGGCGGAACACTGAAGTTTTCTTT. This sequence encodes CSARGGRRNTEVFF.

The table lists this clonotype with a few counts. The V call is TRBV28, the J call TRBJ1-2, with a weak D call TRBD1 (5 bases). Germline V lookup: CDR1 MDHEN, CDR2 SYDVKM. This CDR3 contains 12 residues. V lost 7 bases and J 5 bases, leaving 11 bases between the germline ends. The CDR3 protein is CASTDSLYGYTF. DNA for the CDR3: TGTGCCAGCACCGACAGCCTATATGGCTACACCTTC.

This clonotype has just a few counts. The chain carries TRBV20-1 and TRBJ2-7; 16 nucleotides align to TRBD2. This CDR3 comprises 19 residues. V dropped 2 bases and J dropped 0; count of bases not matched to a gene: 10. CDR1 DFQATT and CDR2 SNEGSKA come from the germline V gene (reference sequence). The CDR3, as DNA: TGCAGTGCTAGACCCATTCCGGGACTAGCGGGAGGGAGCTCCTACGAGCAGTACTTC. It translates to CSARPIPGLAGGSSYEQYF.

This rearrangement joins TRBV6-5 to TRBJ2-1, with a weak D call TRBD2 (5 bases). Germline loops: CDR1 MNHEY, CDR2 SVGAGI. The CDR3 totals 20 residues. V shed 2 bases and J shed 0 bases, with 23 bases lying between them. The CDR3, as DNA: TGTGCCAGCAGTTACCTGTTGGGTCCCAAGCGGTTAAGCTCCTACAATGAGCAGTTCTTC. Its protein product is CASSYLLGPKRLSSYNEQFF.

The chain combines TRBV7-9 with TRBJ2-2; D not certain. Per the germline V gene, CDR1 is SEHNR and CDR2 is FQNEAQ (reference sequence). The CDR3 loop spans 12 amino acids. Trimming removed 4 bases from V and 7 bases from J, with 7 bases in between. The CDR3 protein is CASSSHSGELFF. CDR3 in DNA: TGTGCCAGCAGCTCCCATAGCGGGGAGCTGTTTTTT.

The chain has TRBV12-3 or TRBV12-4 and TRBJ2-1; D is tentatively TRBD1 or TRBD2 (5 bases each). V dropped 8 bases and J dropped 0 bases, with 8 bases sitting between them. The CDR3 length is 13 residues. The CDR3 DNA reads TGTGCCAGCGGGACGTTCTCCTACAATGAGCAGTTCTTC. Its translation: CASGTFSYNEQFF.

This chain joins TRBV5-1 and TRBJ1-1; D might be TRBD1 (6 bases). The CDR3 contains 15 residues. Per germline, CDR1 SGHRS and CDR2 YFSETQ. Trimming took off 2 bases at V and 0 bases at J, with 11 bases between the two ends. The CDR3 protein is CASSLSGGLNTEAFF. The CDR3 bases are TGCGCCAGCAGCTTATCGGGGGGCTTGAACACTGAAGCTTTCTTT.

The table lists this clonotype with a few counts. The chain uses TRBV18 and TRBJ1-2; D unresolved. The CDR3 runs 14 residues. V lost 0 bases and J 7 bases, leaving 12 bases between the germline ends. CDR1 is KGHSH and CDR2 is LQKENI in the germline V gene. CDR3 sequence reads: CASSPPGYFSGYTF. In nucleotides, the CDR3 is TGTGCCAGCTCACCACCGGGGTATTTTTCTGGCTACACCTTC.

This clonotype has just a few counts. This chain connects TRBV5-1 to TRBJ1-2; D is ambiguous. The CDR3 consists of 15 residues. Germline-derived CDR1 and CDR2 are SGHRS and YFSETQ. Deletions cut 5 bases from V and 5 bases from J, with 19 bases between. The CDR3 here is CASRPVRIGSYGYTF. CDR3 coding DNA: TGCGCCAGCAGACCAGTCCGTATAGGGTCTTATGGCTACACCTTC.

This clonotype was observed once. A much larger clone differs by one base, so this may be a read error. This rearrangement joins TRBV20-1 to TRBJ2-5; weak D call: TRBD2 (5 bases). Trimming cost V 4 bases and J 5 bases, with 20 bases left between them. The CDR3 length is 15 residues. The germline CDR1 and CDR2 sequences are DFQATT and SNEGSKA (reference sequence). The chain's CDR3 is CSATTTEGRGETQYF. The CDR3 DNA follows: TGCAGTGCTACAACCACTGAAGGGAGAGGGGAGACCCAGTACTTC.

This clonotype was counted at least ten times. The CDR3 protein is CASFGGQGPYEQYF. DNA for the CDR3: TGCGCCAGCTTTGGAGGACAGGGACCCTACGAGCAGTACTTC. The chain couples TRBV5-1 to TRBJ2-7; 8 nucleotides agree with TRBD1. V lost 7 bases to trimming and J lost 2 bases; unmatched junction nucleotides: 8. CDR3 length: 14 amino acids. Germline V CDR1 and CDR2: SGHRS, YFSETQ.

This clonotype was observed a single time. The chain has TRBV7-2 and TRBJ1-1; D not resolved. Deletions cut 2 bases from V and 1 base from J, with 11 bases between. The CDR3 spans 15 residues. Germline V gene data show CDR1 as SGHTA and CDR2 as FQGNSA. The CDR3 DNA follows: TGTGCCAGCAGCTTATTGGTGCCGGAGAACACTGAAGCTTTCTTT. Its protein product is CASSLLVPENTEAFF. Variable domain in full (rest from reference TRBV7-2 and TRBJ1-1): GAGVSQSPSNKVTEKGKDVELRCDPISGHTALYWYRQSLGQGLEFLIYFQGNSAPDKSGLPSDRFSAERTGGSVSTLTIQRTQQEDSAVYLCASSLLVPENTEAFFGQGTRLTVV.

This clonotype was seen once. The chain has TRBV20-1 and TRBJ2-1, with D possibly TRBD2 on 6 matching bases. The CDR3 length is 17 residues. Between the trimmed V and J ends, which lost 0 bases and 0 bases, there was a span of 15 bases. The V gene's germline CDR1 is DFQATT and CDR2 SNEGSKA (reference sequence). CDR3 nucleotides: TGCAGTGCTAGAGATTTTTCGGCGGGGTTCTCCTACAATGAGCAGTTCTTC. Amino acids: CSARDFSAGFSYNEQFF.

The chain combines TRBV3-1 with TRBJ1-5; D ambiguous. The CDR3 extends over 14 amino acids. In germline, CDR1 is LGHDT, CDR2 YNNKEL (reference sequence). The V gene lost 0 bases and the J gene lost 6 bases, with 9 bases spanning the gap. The CDR3 spells CASSQDTRTQPQHF. DNA for the CDR3: TGTGCCAGCAGCCAAGATACCAGGACTCAGCCCCAGCATTTT.

Worth noting for this clonotype: A read error may explain this, as a much larger clone is one base away. The rearrangement joins TRBV7-6 to TRBJ2-1, with D unclear. The CDR3 runs 15 residues. Germline-derived CDR1 and CDR2 are SGHVS and FNYEAQ. The CDR3 spells CAGSFSSLGYNEQFF. CDR3 DNA: TGTGCCGGCAGCTTTTCTTCGTTAGGTTACAATGAGCAGTTCTTC.

This chain joins TRBV30 and TRBJ2-4, with 11 bases matching TRBD2. Germline lookup yields CDR1 GTSNPN and CDR2 SVGIG (reference sequence). Germline trimming cut 2 bases from V and 0 bases from J; bases unmatched to any gene: 0. The CDR3 is made up of 15 amino acids. The CDR3 here is CAWSTSGRAKNIQYF. In nucleotides, the CDR3 is TGTGCCTGGAGTACTAGCGGGAGAGCCAAAAACATTCAGTACTTC.

This clonotype was recorded a few times. V usage is TRBV10-1 and J usage is TRBJ1-1, with 9 positions matching TRBD1. The ends lost 5 bases at V and 2 bases at J; junction bases unmatched: 3. The germline V gene encodes CDR1 WNHNN and CDR2 SYGVQD (reference sequence). The CDR3 totals 14 residues. Here the CDR3 reads CASSQQGANTEAFF. CDR3 nucleotide sequence: TGCGCCAGCAGTCAACAGGGGGCCAACACTGAAGCTTTCTTT.

In this sample, this clonotype turned up a few times. This may stem from a read error, because a much larger clone lies one nucleotide away. This rearrangement joins TRBV12-3 or TRBV12-4 to TRBJ2-3; D not resolved. The V and J ends lost 1 base and 4 bases respectively, with 9 bases between them. The CDR3 runs 14 residues. CDR3 loop: CASSLGGAPDTQYF. In nucleotides, the CDR3 is TGTGCCAGCAGTTTAGGCGGCGCCCCAGATACGCAGTATTTT.

The sample holds many counts of this clonotype. J is TRBJ2-1 and V is TRBV20-1; 9 bases fit TRBD2. This CDR3 contains 15 residues. Germline trimming cut 0 bases from V and 4 bases from J; bases unmatched to any gene: 4. Germline V CDR1 and CDR2: DFQATT, SNEGSKA (reference sequence). CDR3 nucleotides: TGCAGTGCTAGAGATATAGCGGGGGTATACAATGAGCAGTTCTTC. As protein: CSARDIAGVYNEQFF.

Comments on this clonotype: This may arise from a read error, as a much more abundant clone is one base away. The chain links TRBV12-3 or TRBV12-4 to TRBJ1-2; maybe TRBD1 (5 bases). The ends were cut back, 6 bases at V and 4 bases at J, with 18 bases in the middle. The CDR3 has 15 amino acids. The CDR3 DNA is TGTGCCAGCAGCCCTCTGGCAGGGCCGAGCTATGGCTACACCTTC. Amino acids: CASSPLAGPSYGYTF.

The chain has TRBV2 and TRBJ2-5; 9 bases fit TRBD2. The CDR3 is 15 amino acids. Germline CDR1 SNHLY, CDR2 FYNNEI. Losses at the gene ends were 2 bases for V and 4 bases for J; bases not matched to a gene: 5. The CDR3 sequence is CASSEIGGRAETQYF. CDR3 nucleotides: TGTGCCAGCAGTGAAATCGGCGGGAGGGCAGAGACCCAGTACTTC. Full variable domain (remainder filled in from reference TRBV2 and TRBJ2-5): EPEVTQTPSHQVTQMGQEVILRCVPISNHLYFYWYRQILGQKVEFLVSFYNNEISEKSEIFDDQFSVERPDGSNFTLKIRSTKLEDSAMYFCASSEIGGRAETQYFGPGTRLLVL.

The sample holds many counts of this clonotype. This chain links TRBV29-1 with TRBJ2-3; 7 bases line up with TRBD2. V shed 4 bases, J shed 4 bases, and the junction held 5 bases outside the gene matches. The CDR3 consists of 13 residues. Germline lookup yields CDR1 SQVTM and CDR2 ANQGSEA. The CDR3 DNA reads as TGCAGCGTTGCGGGGAGGGCCCCAGATACGCAGTATTTT. Its translation: CSVAGRAPDTQYF.

A few counts support this clonotype. V gene TRBV11-2 combines with J gene TRBJ2-1; possibly TRBD2 for D (6 bases). The germline V gene encodes CDR1 SGHAT and CDR2 FQNNGV. Trimming removed 0 bases from V and 3 bases from J, with 9 bases in between. There are 15 residues in the CDR3. Here the CDR3 DNA reads TGTGCCAGCAGCTTAGAACTGGAGGGCTACAATGAGCAGTTCTTC. It yields the protein CASSLELEGYNEQFF.

This clonotype showed up just a few times. This chain uses TRBV27 with TRBJ2-7; D perhaps matches TRBD2 (6 bases). The CDR3 extends over 14 amino acids. Germline loops: CDR1 MNHEY, CDR2 SMNVEV (reference sequence). Trimming left V 0 bases short and J 4 bases short, with 10 bases between. The CDR3 DNA follows: TGTGCCAGCAGTTTATCGTCAGGGAGGTACGAGCAGTACTTC. This encodes CASSLSSGRYEQYF.